One and the same sample provided the 8 T cell receptor beta chains below, sequenced in a study of human T cells and chemical hapten exposure. Each CDR3 protein is one row after TCRdb ran MiXCR on the RACE reads. The sample contains fewer than 45,000 distinct CDR3 sequences, around 10% of which appear only once. As for time point: pre-sensitization, week 0. Indicated treatment: therapeutic diphenylcyclopropenone sensitization with weekly scalp DPC. It was from unfractionated whole blood that total RNA was extracted. This specimen was whole blood, taken in connection with sensitization to the hapten diphenylcyclopropenone (DPC). The receptor set was obtained from a man aged 50 to 60 with alopecia areata. Some clones in this sample may be carry-over from other donors' samples.

This rearrangement joins TRBV30 to TRBJ1-1; perhaps TRBD1 as D (5 bases). The CDR3 is made up of 18 amino acids. CDR1 is GTSNPN and CDR2 is SVGIG in the germline V gene (reference sequence). Trimming removed 1 base from V and 1 base from J, with 22 bases in between. CDR3 region: CAWSGLTESLGANTEAFF. CDR3 nucleotide sequence: TGTGCCTGGAGTGGCTTGACAGAATCCCTTGGTGCGAACACTGAAGCTTTCTTT.

There are many counts of this clonotype. This chain links TRBV28 with TRBJ2-2; D perhaps matches TRBD2 (5 bases). The CDR3 extends over 15 amino acids. CDR1 and CDR2 from the germline V gene are MDHEN and SYDVKM. CDR3 bases: TGTGCTTCGCGGGTCTTCCAGCTGGACACCGGGGAGCTGTTTTTT. It is translated as CASRVFQLDTGELFF.

This clonotype was counted many times. The chain is built from TRBV4-3 and TRBJ2-1, with 7 bases matching TRBD2. CDR3 length equals 15 residues. Trimming cost V 1 base and J 5 bases; bases outside gene matches: 5. Germline CDR1 reads LGHNA; CDR2 reads YSLEER. This CDR3 reads CASSQAGTNDNEQFF. CDR3 DNA: TGCGCCAGCAGCCAAGCCGGGACTAACGACAATGAGCAGTTCTTC.

This clonotype was seen at least ten times. The chain employs TRBV12-3 or TRBV12-4 and TRBJ2-5; TRBD1 might be the D (5 bases). The CDR3 length is 14 residues. V gave up 6 bases and J gave up 1 base, with 12 bases separating them. This chain's CDR3 is CASRWTQIQETQYF. The CDR3 DNA reads TGTGCCAGCAGGTGGACACAAATCCAAGAGACCCAGTACTTC.

In this sample, this clonotype turned up a few times. The chain joins TRBV10-2 to TRBJ2-5; no reliable D call. The CDR3 contains 13 residues. V dropped 4 bases and J dropped 2 bases, with 8 bases sitting between them. Per the germline V gene, CDR1 is WSHSY and CDR2 is SAAADI. In DNA, the CDR3 is TGCGCCAGCAGTGCGAACTATCAAGAGACCCAGTACTTC. This codes for CASSANYQETQYF.

This clonotype was observed a handful of times. The chain combines TRBV6-6 with TRBJ2-7; D possibly matches TRBD1 or TRBD2 (5 bases each). V was cut by 6 bases and J by 6 bases, with 21 bases left in between. Germline V gene sequence: CDR1 MNHNY, CDR2 SVGAGI (reference sequence). This CDR3 spans 15 amino acids. The chain's CDR3 is CASSPSRGDRGEQYF. CDR3 in DNA: TGTGCCAGCAGCCCCTCCCGGGGCGATAGGGGCGAGCAGTACTTC.

The CDR3 loop reads CAISDGGRGYEQYF. The DNA of the CDR3 is TGTGCCATCAGTGATGGCGGGAGAGGATACGAGCAGTACTTC. The chain uses TRBV10-3 and TRBJ2-7; 7 positions agree with TRBD2. With V trimmed by 3 bases and J by 4 bases, 6 bases remained unmatched. Looked up from germline, CDR1 is ENHRY and CDR2 is SYGVKD. The CDR3 is 14 amino acids.

Many counts were recorded for this clonotype. The chain combines TRBV3-1 with TRBJ2-7; TRBD2 matches 8 bases. CDR1 is LGHDT, CDR2 YNNKEL, per germline (reference sequence). Losses at the gene ends were 4 bases for V and 3 bases for J; bases not matched to a gene: 2. The CDR3 length is 13 residues. CDR3 residues: CASSLSGNYEQYF. The CDR3 region has the DNA TGTGCCAGCAGCCTTAGCGGGAACTACGAGCAGTACTTC.